These 10 T cell receptor beta chains were sequenced from one sample in a study of T cell changes during pregnancy in multiple sclerosis (dated by TCRdb to between 2018 and 2020). The library came from the immunoSEQ multiplex PCR assay. TCRdb took this table from immuneACCESS and kept in-frame rearrangements with V and J called. Such tables lack part of the clones; where checked against another copy, unresolved V genes explain under half of the gap, and the rest is unexplained. The table for this sample lists about 81,000 clones; 85% to 95% of them were counted only once. 1.3% to 1.5% of the sample rests with the top ten. The sequences come from peripheral blood, collected in the third trimester of pregnancy. These receptors came from a female donor in good health, enrolled as a control in a pregnancy study.

This chain links TRBV9 with TRBJ2-3; D is perhaps TRBD2 (6 bases). Germline loops: CDR1 SGDLS, CDR2 YYNGEE. The CDR3 runs 15 residues. V lost 0 bases and J lost 1, with 9 bases in between. CDR3 in DNA: TGTGCCAGCAGCGTAGGGGGGGTCGGCACAGATACGCAGTATTTT. Protein: CASSVGGVGTDTQYF.

This rearrangement joins TRBV5-6 to TRBJ1-6; TRBD1 aligns across 8 bases. The CDR3 spans 15 residues. Germline V lookup: CDR1 SGHDT, CDR2 YYEEEE. The J segment lost 6 bases and the V segment lost 5 bases, leaving 7 bases of the junction unmatched. The CDR3 region is CASRETGAGNSPLHF. CDR3 sequence (DNA): TGTGCCAGCAGAGAGACAGGGGCGGGTAATTCACCCCTCCACTTT.

The chain combines TRBV28 with TRBJ1-2; TRBD1 matches 7 bases. Per germline, CDR1 MDHEN and CDR2 SYDVKM. The CDR3 sequence is 15 residues long. Unmatched junction bases numbered 8, after V lost 7 bases and J lost 0 bases. The CDR3 loop reads CASTLRGQPNYGYTF. The CDR3 nucleotides are TGTGCCAGCACCCTACGGGGACAGCCTAACTATGGCTACACCTTC.

This chain uses TRBV28 with TRBJ1-2; 8 nucleotides match TRBD1. V shed 2 bases and J 5 bases; nucleotides not matched to a gene: 7. The CDR3 has 15 amino acids. CDR1 and CDR2 (germline): MDHEN, SYDVKM. Written as DNA, the CDR3 is TGTGCCAGCAGTTTACCAGGGGGCCCGTGGTATGGCTACACCTTC. Translated: CASSLPGGPWYGYTF.

The CDR3, as DNA: TGCGCCAGCACCCTAGGGGTCTCCCGGGGGGCAGATACGCAGTATTTT. It encodes CASTLGVSRGADTQYF. This chain links TRBV5-1 with TRBJ2-3; 7 bases line up with TRBD2. With 6 bases clipped from V and 4 bases from J, the junction kept 14 bases outside the gene matches. CDR1 and CDR2 (germline): SGHRS, YFSETQ. The length of the CDR3 is 16 residues.

A few counts support this clone. The chain couples TRBV2 to TRBJ1-1; D is unresolved. Germline V lookup: CDR1 SNHLY, CDR2 FYNNEI. V was shortened by 5 bases and J by 5 bases, with 18 bases between the two germline ends. The CDR3 totals 15 residues. The CDR3 protein is CASSPNSGFRTEAFF. CDR3 DNA sequence: TGTGCCAGCAGTCCCAACTCCGGGTTTAGAACTGAAGCTTTCTTT.

This chain links TRBV6-5 with TRBJ2-7; 7 bases match TRBD2. This CDR3 region has 15 residues. The V gene's germline CDR1 is MNHEY and CDR2 SVGAGI. V lost 1 base, J lost 5 bases, and 8 bases stayed unmatched. CDR3 bases: TGTGCCAGCAGTTACTATGCGGGAGAAGTCGACGAGCAGTACTTC. It encodes CASSYYAGEVDEQYF.

The J gene is TRBJ1-5, the V gene TRBV2; tentatively, D is TRBD1 (5 bases). This CDR3 spans 15 amino acids. Germline CDR1 reads SNHLY; CDR2 reads FYNNEI. V was trimmed by 4 bases and J by 1 base, leaving 11 bases between them. Written as DNA, the CDR3 is TGTGCCAGCAGTGCCACGAGACAGAGCAATCAGCCCCAGCATTTT. Translated, it gives CASSATRQSNQPQHF.

This clone has just one count. J is TRBJ1-1 and V is TRBV7-9, with 7 bases lining up with TRBD1. Per the germline V gene, CDR1 is SEHNR and CDR2 is FQNEAQ (reference sequence). The CDR3 runs 14 residues. The trim removed 4 bases at V and 1 base at J, leaving 3 bases unmatched. The chain's CDR3 is CASSSRDRNTEAFF. The CDR3 coding sequence is TGTGCCAGCAGCTCCCGGGACAGGAACACTGAAGCTTTCTTT.

This rearrangement joins TRBV20-1 to TRBJ2-7, with D tentatively TRBD1 (5 bases). V dropped 6 bases and J dropped 5 bases, with 11 bases sitting between them. Germline V gives CDR1 DFQATT, CDR2 SNEGSKA (reference sequence). CDR3 length: 11 residues. The chain's CDR3 is CSASGIHEQYF. In nucleotides, the CDR3 is TGCAGTGCCTCAGGGATCCACGAGCAGTACTTC.